The 27 T cell receptor beta chains reported below all come from one sample, sequenced in a study of T cells in Graves' hyperthyroidism and ophthalmopathy. Amplified regions were TCR beta CDR3 sequences from RNA transcripts. HTBI primers were employed in a first-round RT-PCR of the TCR CDR3. TCRdb recomputed calls from the multiplex PCR reads with MiXCR, one row per CDR3 protein. This table has about 640,000 distinct CDR3 sequences, around 20% appearing once. Sequenced: blood. These receptors all come from a man aged 30-40 years with Graves' ophthalmopathy.

Ten or more counts support this clonotype. The rearrangement joins TRBV30 to TRBJ2-7; the D gene is possibly TRBD2 (6 bases). Between the trimmed V and J ends, which lost 8 bases and 0 bases, there was a span of 14 bases. The CDR3 has 13 amino acids. CDR1 is GTSNPN, CDR2 SVGIG, per germline (reference sequence). The CDR3 DNA sequence: TGTGCCGGAAAGGAGGGAAACTCCTACGAGCAGTACTTC. Protein: CAGKEGNSYEQYF. The full variable domain, with the rest looked up from reference TRBV30 and TRBJ2-7, is SQTIHQWPATLVQPVGSPLSLECTVEGTSNPNLYWYRQAAGRGLQLLFYSVGIGQISSEVPQNLSASRPQDRQFILSSKKLLLSDSGFYLCAGKEGNSYEQYFGPGTRLTVT.

This clonotype was detected many times. This rearrangement joins TRBV2 to TRBJ2-2, with D perhaps matching TRBD1 (6 bases). The germline V gene encodes CDR1 SNHLY and CDR2 FYNNEI. The CDR3 contains 12 residues. Trimming took 9 bases from V and 3 from J, leaving 8 bases between them. The CDR3 DNA sequence: TGTGCCAGTCCAGGGGACACCGGGGAGCTGTTTTTT. Translated, it gives CASPGDTGELFF.

The rearrangement links TRBV24-1 to TRBJ2-3; TRBD1 might be the D (6 bases). Deletions cut 2 bases from V and 7 bases from J, with 12 bases between. The CDR3 runs 14 residues. The germline V gene encodes CDR1 KGHDR and CDR2 SFDVKD. The CDR3 loop is CATSDSFDRNTQYF. Written as DNA, the CDR3 is TGTGCCACCAGTGATTCATTTGACAGGAATACGCAGTATTTT.

This clonotype has ten or more counts. V usage is TRBV30 and J usage is TRBJ2-1; D unclear. Trimming stripped 1 base from V and 9 bases from J, with 4 bases between. Germline V gene lookup returns CDR1 GTSNPN and CDR2 SVGIG (reference sequence). CDR3 size: 10 residues. For the CDR3, the DNA is TGTGCCTGGAGTGGTGGTGAGCAGTTCTTC. Its protein product is CAWSGGEQFF.

This clonotype was seen many times. A read error may account for a junction end that differs from germline. The DNA of the CDR3 is TGTGCCAGCAGGGAAGGACAGGGGTGGACTGAAGCTTTCTTT. It is translated as CASREGQGWTEAFF. The chain couples TRBV6-1 to TRBJ1-1, with 9 bases matching TRBD1. Germline V gives CDR1 MNHNS, CDR2 SASEGT. The CDR3 loop spans 14 amino acids.

This chain connects TRBV5-1 to TRBJ1-6, with D perhaps TRBD1 (5 bases). Trimming removed 4 bases at V and 10 bases at J, with 15 bases between. This CDR3 contains 14 residues. CDR1 and CDR2 (germline): SGHRS, YFSETQ. Here the CDR3 reads CASSPGLEDSPLHF. The CDR3 coding sequence is TGCGCCAGCAGCCCGGGACTTGAAGACTCACCCCTCCACTTT.

This clonotype has at least ten counts. This rearrangement joins TRBV11-2 to TRBJ2-7; D remains unclear. The CDR3 is made up of 13 amino acids. Germline V lookup: CDR1 SGHAT, CDR2 FQNNGV. Trimming left V 0 bases short and J 2 bases short, with 5 bases between. The CDR3 spells CASSLEPAYEQYF. The DNA for the CDR3 is TGTGCCAGCAGCTTAGAACCCGCCTACGAGCAGTACTTC. Complete variable domain (other parts from reference TRBV11-2 and TRBJ2-7): EAGVAQSPRYKIIEKRQSVAFWCNPISGHATLYWYQQILGQGPKLLIQFQNNGVVDDSQLPKDRFSAERLKGVDSTLKIQPAKLEDSAVYLCASSLEPAYEQYFGPGTRLTVT.

About this clonotype: The conserved final phenylalanine or tryptophan is absent from the CDR3, which likely points to a read error. The rearrangement links TRBV5-1 to TRBJ1-1, with D unresolved. Trimming left V 4 bases short and J 1 base short, with 8 bases between. This CDR3 has 13 residues. Germline V CDR1 and CDR2: SGHRS, YFSETQ. CDR3 amino acids: CASSRGTNTEAFS. In DNA, the CDR3 is TGCGCCAGCAGCCGAGGAACGAACACTGAAGCTTTCTCT.

This clonotype was recorded many times. V is TRBV6-1 and J is TRBJ1-1; 7 positions match TRBD1. The germline V gene has CDR1 MNHNS and CDR2 SASEGT. The CDR3 has 14 amino acids. Trimming at V came to 7 bases and at J to 3 bases, leaving 8 bases not matched to a gene. The CDR3 region has the DNA TGTGCCAGCAAAGGGACAGTTCAGCACACTGAAGCTTTCTTT. The encoded protein is CASKGTVQHTEAFF.

This chain links TRBV27 with TRBJ2-1; 8 nucleotides match TRBD2. The V gene end was trimmed by 4 bases and the J gene end by 9 bases; junction bases not matched to a gene: 11. CDR1 is MNHEY and CDR2 is SMNVEV in the germline V gene (reference sequence). The CDR3 covers 15 residues. The CDR3 DNA reads TGTGCCAGCAGTTCCTGGTCGGGGGGGCCCCCTGAGCAGTTCTTC. Amino acids: CASSSWSGGPPEQFF.

This clonotype was counted once. V usage is TRBV5-6 and J usage is TRBJ2-1; TRBD2 matches at 12 bases. Losses at the gene ends were 4 bases for V and 9 bases for J; bases not matched to a gene: 8. The CDR3 length is 15 residues. Germline V gene sequence: CDR1 SGHDT, CDR2 YYEEEE. CDR3 nucleotide sequence: TGTGCCAGCAGCCCCGGACTAGCGGGAACAGTTGAGCAGTTCTTC. This translates into CASSPGLAGTVEQFF.

This clonotype was counted a few times. V is TRBV19 and J is TRBJ1-2; 12 nucleotides align to TRBD1. Germline loops: CDR1 LNHDA, CDR2 SQIVND (reference sequence). The CDR3 has 14 residues. V lost 5 bases to trimming and J lost 7 bases; unmatched junction nucleotides: 5. The CDR3 DNA follows: TGTGCCAGTAGTCCGGGACAGGGGGCTTCTGGCTACACCTTC. This sequence encodes CASSPGQGASGYTF. The full variable domain, its missing parts supplied by reference TRBV19 and TRBJ1-2, is DGGITQSPKYLFRKEGQNVTLSCEQNLNHDAMYWYRQDPGQGLRLIYYSQIVNDFQKGDIAEGYSVSREKKESFPLTVTSAQKNPTAFYLCASSPGQGASGYTFGSGTRLTVV.

This clonotype has just a few counts. The chain has TRBV27 and TRBJ1-6; D gene uncertain. Trimming took off 2 bases at V and 9 bases at J, with 8 bases between the two ends. Germline CDR1 MNHEY, CDR2 SMNVEV (reference sequence). This CDR3 has 13 amino acids. The CDR3 region is CASSLSVGSPLHF. CDR3 in DNA: TGTGCCAGCAGTTTAAGCGTCGGTTCACCCCTCCACTTT.

This clonotype has a handful of counts. The chain has TRBV20-1 and TRBJ2-1; 9 bases map to TRBD2. The CDR3 runs 13 residues. Germline CDR1 is DFQATT and CDR2 is SNEGSKA (reference sequence). After removal of 3 bases from V and 6 bases from J, the junction contained 3 bases not matched to a gene. The CDR3, as DNA: TGCAGTGCTAGGCCTAGCGGGGCCAATGAGCAGTTCTTC. Protein product: CSARPSGANEQFF.

Ten or more counts support this clonotype. The genes are TRBV11-2 and TRBJ2-1; 11 bases are a match to TRBD2. CDR1 and CDR2 from the germline V gene are SGHAT and FQNNGV. The CDR3 is made up of 15 amino acids. V trimming: 1 base; J trimming: 10 bases; junction bases outside the gene matches: 6. CDR3 DNA: TGTGCCAGCAGCTTAGGGACTAGCGGGCTAGGGGAGCAGTTCTTC. Its translation is CASSLGTSGLGEQFF.

This chain links TRBV28 with TRBJ1-4, with 7 bases that match TRBD1. The ends lost 5 bases at V and 6 bases at J; junction bases unmatched: 9. Germline CDR1 MDHEN, CDR2 SYDVKM. This CDR3 has 15 amino acids. The CDR3 DNA follows: TGTGCCAGCAGTAGAGAACAGGGGTACTATGAAAAACTGTTTTTT. It is translated as CASSREQGYYEKLFF.

About this clonotype itself: The junction differs from germline at one of its ends, possibly a read error. The chain uses TRBV11-2 and TRBJ2-5; D uncertain. The CDR3 is made up of 16 amino acids. In germline, CDR1 is SGHAT, CDR2 FQNNGV. CDR3 region: CASSQGPTLYQETQYF. CDR3 sequence (DNA): TGCGCCAGCAGCCAAGGGCCCACCTTGTACCAAGAGACCCAGTACTTC.

This clonotype showed up just once. It is likely a read error, because the conserved phenylalanine at the end of the CDR3 is missing. V usage is TRBV7-6 and J usage is TRBJ1-1, with D uncertain. This CDR3 has 14 residues. The germline gives CDR1 SGHVS, CDR2 FNYEAQ. Trimming shortened V by 5 bases and J by 3 bases, and 13 bases separated the two germline ends. Here the CDR3 DNA reads TGTGCCAGCAGCCCTCGGTCGATAGACACTGAAGCTTTCTCT. Translated: CASSPRSIDTEAFS.

The J gene is TRBJ1-4, the V gene TRBV6-5; D remains ambiguous. V was clipped by 0 bases and J by 4 bases, with 9 bases between them. The CDR3 runs 15 residues. Germline assignment: CDR1 MNHEY and CDR2 SVGAGI. This CDR3 is CASSYSRRGNEKLFF. In DNA form, the CDR3 reads TGTGCCAGCAGTTACTCGCGGCGGGGTAATGAAAAACTGTTTTTT.

Ten or more counts support this clonotype. V is TRBV2 and J is TRBJ2-3; possibly TRBD2 for D (6 bases). The CDR3 runs 16 residues. Germline V gene sequence: CDR1 SNHLY, CDR2 FYNNEI. V was shortened by 3 bases and J by 6 bases, with 19 bases between the two germline ends. The CDR3 DNA follows: TGTGCCAGCAGTGAGTCTAGGGCCCGGAGGGCGGATACGCAGTATTTT. This translates into CASSESRARRADTQYF.

In its sample, this clonotype was seen a few times. The gene calls are TRBV6-1 and TRBJ2-7; 7 nucleotides agree with TRBD1. Germline values: CDR1 MNHNS, CDR2 SASEGT. The length of the CDR3 is 15 residues. V lost 2 bases and J lost 0; bases outside the gene matches: 4. For the CDR3, the DNA is TGTGCCAGCAGTGAAATCCGGGACAGCTCCTACGAGCAGTACTTC. Translating gives CASSEIRDSSYEQYF.

This rearrangement joins TRBV19 to TRBJ2-1; TRBD2 aligns across 16 bases. The junction had 6 bases not matched to a gene; V was cut back by 8 bases and J by 2 bases. Per germline, CDR1 LNHDA and CDR2 SQIVND (reference sequence). The CDR3 extends over 17 amino acids. The CDR3 reads CASAGTSGRDAYNEQFF. In nucleotides, the CDR3 is TGTGCCAGTGCCGGGACTAGCGGGAGGGACGCCTACAATGAGCAGTTCTTC.

This clonotype has only a few counts. The gene calls are TRBV7-6 and TRBJ2-1; 11 nucleotides line up with TRBD2. The CDR3 is made up of 12 amino acids. V shed 7 bases, J shed 13 bases, and the junction held 6 bases outside the gene matches. CDR1 and CDR2 (germline): SGHVS, FNYEAQ. CDR3: CASTGTSGVQFF. The CDR3 nucleotides read TGTGCCAGCACAGGGACTAGCGGAGTCCAGTTCTTC.

Notes on this clonotype: A much larger clone sits a single nucleotide away, making a read error possible. The J gene is TRBJ2-7, the V gene TRBV11-1, with TRBD1 as a possible D gene (6 bases). CDR1 and CDR2 from the germline V gene are SGHAT and FQDESV (reference sequence). This CDR3 has 13 residues. CDR3 protein: CASSIGQIYVQYF. The CDR3 DNA is TGTGCCAGCAGCATAGGACAGATCTACGTGCAGTACTTC.

This clonotype was seen a few times. This may arise from a read error, as a much more abundant clone is one base away. This chain uses TRBV2 with TRBJ1-1; D may be TRBD1 (5 bases). The germline V gene encodes CDR1 SNHLY and CDR2 FYNNEI. V was shortened by 6 bases and J by 3 bases, with 8 bases between the two germline ends. This CDR3 has 12 residues. This CDR3 reads CASRDKDTEAFF. As DNA, the CDR3 is TGTGCCAGCAGGGACAAGGACACTGAAGCTTTCTTT.

This sequence joins TRBV6-9 and TRBJ2-7; D remains unclear. There are 14 residues in the CDR3. V lost 3 bases, J lost 2 bases, and 11 bases lay in between. Germline loops: CDR1 MNHGY, CDR2 SVAAGI. The CDR3 DNA reads as TGTGCCAGCAGTTACTTGGCGAGTCCCTACGAGCAGTACTTC. It encodes CASSYLASPYEQYF.

The sample holds many counts of this clonotype. The chain has TRBV6-1 and TRBJ2-1; 11 bases match TRBD2. Germline loops: CDR1 MNHNS, CDR2 SASEGT. The CDR3 consists of 15 residues. Losses at the gene ends were 7 bases for V and 7 bases for J; bases not matched to a gene: 9. CDR3 amino acids: CASTQLAGDPNEQFF. In DNA form, the CDR3 reads TGTGCCAGCACCCAACTAGCGGGAGACCCTAATGAGCAGTTCTTC.